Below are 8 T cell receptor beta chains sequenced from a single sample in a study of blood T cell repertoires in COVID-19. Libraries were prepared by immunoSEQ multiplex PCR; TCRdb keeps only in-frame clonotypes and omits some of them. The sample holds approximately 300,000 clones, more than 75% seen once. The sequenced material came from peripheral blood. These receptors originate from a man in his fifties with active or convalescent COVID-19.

CDR3 in amino acids: CASSYVGTAFVVQYF. In DNA, the CDR3 is TGTGCCAGCAGTTACGTAGGGACAGCCTTCGTCGTGCAGTACTTC. V and J are TRBV6-2 or TRBV6-3 and TRBJ2-7, with 7 bases fitting TRBD1. The V gene end was trimmed by 2 bases and the J gene end by 9 bases; junction bases not matched to a gene: 13. The CDR3 loop spans 15 amino acids. The V gene's germline CDR1 is MNHEY and CDR2 SVGEGT.

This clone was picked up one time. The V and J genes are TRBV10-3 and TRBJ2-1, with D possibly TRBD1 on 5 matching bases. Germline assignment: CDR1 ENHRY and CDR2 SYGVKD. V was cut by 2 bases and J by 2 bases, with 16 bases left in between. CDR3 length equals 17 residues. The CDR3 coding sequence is TGTGCCATCAGTGAGGTTGACAGTTTCAAAACCTACAATGAGCAGTTCTTC. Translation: CAISEVDSFKTYNEQFF.

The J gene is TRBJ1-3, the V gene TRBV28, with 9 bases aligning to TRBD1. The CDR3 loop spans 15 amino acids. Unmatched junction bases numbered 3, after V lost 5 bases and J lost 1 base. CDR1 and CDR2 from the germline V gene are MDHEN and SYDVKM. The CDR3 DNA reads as TGTGCCAGCAGTCCAGGACAGGGGTCTGGAAACACCATATATTTT. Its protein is CASSPGQGSGNTIYF.

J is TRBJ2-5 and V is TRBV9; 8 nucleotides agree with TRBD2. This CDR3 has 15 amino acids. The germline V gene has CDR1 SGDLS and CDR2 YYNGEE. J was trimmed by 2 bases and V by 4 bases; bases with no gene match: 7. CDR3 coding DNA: TGTGCCAGCAGCCGTGGGGCGGGGGGACAAGAGACCCAGTACTTC. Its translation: CASSRGAGGQETQYF.

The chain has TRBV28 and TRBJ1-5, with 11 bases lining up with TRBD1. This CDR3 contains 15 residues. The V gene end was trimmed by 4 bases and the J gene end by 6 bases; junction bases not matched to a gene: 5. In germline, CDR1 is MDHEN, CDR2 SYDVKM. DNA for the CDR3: TGTGCCAGCAGTTCCGGGACAGGGGGAACTCAGCCCCAGCATTTT. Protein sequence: CASSSGTGGTQPQHF.

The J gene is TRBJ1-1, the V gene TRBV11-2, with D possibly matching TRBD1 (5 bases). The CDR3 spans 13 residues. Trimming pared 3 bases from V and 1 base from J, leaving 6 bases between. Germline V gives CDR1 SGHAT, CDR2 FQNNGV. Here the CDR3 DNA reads TGTGCCAGCAGCTTGGGGCCGAACACTGAAGCTTTCTTT. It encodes CASSLGPNTEAFF.

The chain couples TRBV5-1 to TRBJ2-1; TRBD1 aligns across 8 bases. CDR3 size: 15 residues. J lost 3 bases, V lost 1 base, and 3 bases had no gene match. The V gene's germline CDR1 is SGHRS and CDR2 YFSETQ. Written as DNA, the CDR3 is TGCGCCAGCAGCTTGCGACAGGGGTTCTACAATGAGCAGTTCTTC. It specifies CASSLRQGFYNEQFF. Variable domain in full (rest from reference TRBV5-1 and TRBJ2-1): KAGVTQTPRYLIKTRGQQVTLSCSPISGHRSVSWYQQTPGQGLQFLFEYFSETQRNKGNFPGRFSGRQFSNSRSEMNVSTLELGDSALYLCASSLRQGFYNEQFFGPGTRLTVL.

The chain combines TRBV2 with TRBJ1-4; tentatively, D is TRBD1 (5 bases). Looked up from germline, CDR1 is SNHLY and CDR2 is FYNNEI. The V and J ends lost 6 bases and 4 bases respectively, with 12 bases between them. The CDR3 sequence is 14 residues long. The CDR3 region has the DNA TGTGCCAGCAGCGTAGGACAACTTAATGAAAAACTGTTTTTT. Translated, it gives CASSVGQLNEKLFF. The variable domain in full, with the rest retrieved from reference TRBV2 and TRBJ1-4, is EPEVTQTPSHQVTQMGQEVILRCVPISNHLYFYWYRQILGQKVEFLVSFYNNEISEKSEIFDDQFSVERPDGSNFTLKIRSTKLEDSAMYFCASSVGQLNEKLFFGSGTQLSVL.